These 6 T cell receptor beta chains originate from one sample sequenced in a study of cytomegalovirus exposure and HLA in healthy donors. Amplification used 60 Vbeta primers and 13 Jbeta primers. Generated by immunoSEQ multiplex PCR, the TCRdb table keeps only in-frame clones and is missing some. Here the sample spans fewer than 150,000 clones, approximately 72% being singletons. Sequenced: PBMCs. These receptor sequences come from a man aged 55 to 70 in good health and CMV-seropositive.

J is TRBJ1-2 and V is TRBV2; D ambiguous. The CDR3 is 14 residues long. Germline V gene sequence: CDR1 SNHLY, CDR2 FYNNEI. Trimming left V 6 bases short and J 2 bases short, with 13 bases between. Here the CDR3 reads CASSITIQNYGYTF. The CDR3 DNA sequence: TGTGCCAGCAGCATCACGATACAGAACTATGGCTACACCTTC.

The J gene is TRBJ2-3, the V gene TRBV30, with D unresolved. The V gene's germline CDR1 is GTSNPN and CDR2 SVGIG (reference sequence). There are 13 residues in the CDR3. Trimming took 4 bases from V and 0 from J, leaving 8 bases between them. CDR3 DNA sequence: TGTGCCTGGACCAGTGCTAGCACAGATACGCAGTATTTT. Protein sequence: CAWTSASTDTQYF.

The CDR3 sequence: CASSFLGNTGELFF. DNA of the CDR3: TGTGCCAGCAGCTTCCTAGGGAACACCGGGGAGCTGTTTTTT. This chain uses TRBV7-9 with TRBJ2-2, with D unresolved. The CDR3 consists of 14 residues. V lost 3 bases and J 1 base, leaving 6 bases between the germline ends. Germline loops: CDR1 SEHNR, CDR2 FQNEAQ (reference sequence).

CDR3 in DNA: TGTGCCAGCAGCTCTGGACAGGGGTCTGTTTCACCCCTCCACTTT. Translating gives CASSSGQGSVSPLHF. This rearrangement joins TRBV7-9 to TRBJ1-6, with 9 bases fitting TRBD1. Germline-derived CDR1 and CDR2 are SEHNR and FQNEAQ (reference sequence). Trimming removed 4 bases from V and 9 bases from J; junction bases left unmatched: 7. CDR3 length equals 15 residues.

The genes are TRBV5-4 and TRBJ1-1; 10 bases line up with TRBD1. V trimming: 4 bases; J trimming: 4 bases; junction bases outside the gene matches: 4. The CDR3 contains 14 residues. Germline V gene sequence: CDR1 SGHNT, CDR2 YYREEE (reference sequence). DNA of the CDR3: TGTGCCAGCAGCGTGGACAGGGGGACCACTGAAGCTTTCTTT. It encodes CASSVDRGTTEAFF.

The V and J genes are TRBV28 and TRBJ2-7; TRBD1 might be the D (5 bases). Germline CDR1 MDHEN, CDR2 SYDVKM. V was shortened by 2 bases and J by 6 bases, with 8 bases between the two germline ends. This CDR3 comprises 12 residues. The CDR3 spells CASSLPGFEQYF. The CDR3 bases are TGTGCCAGCAGTTTACCAGGGTTCGAGCAGTACTTC.